The sequence of this T cell receptor (beta chain) was determined in a study of blood T cell repertoires in COVID-19. About the study: Sources were T cells, B-cell-depleted T cells, or PBMCs; the material itself was cDNA or gDNA.

Germline loops: CDR1 DFQATT, CDR2 SNEGSKA (reference sequence). Trimming shortened V by 3 bases and J by 5 bases, and 8 bases separated the two germline ends. The CDR3 extends over 11 amino acids. The repertoire was sequenced with immunoSEQ multiplex PCR; TCRdb's copy has only in-frame clones and lacks some. Of some 130,000 clones in the sample, roughly 88% were seen once. The sample consisted of peripheral blood. The receptor's source is a man in his forties or fifties with acute or convalescent COVID-19. The chain joins TRBV20-1 to TRBJ2-7; D unclear. The CDR3 region is CSASPRDEQYF. CDR3 coding DNA: TGCAGTGCTAGTCCCCGGGACGAGCAGTACTTC.